This T cell receptor (beta chain) was observed in a study of T cell repertoires in cytomegalovirus infection. Broader study findings: In two of eight donors, the top clonotype was HLA-C-restricted CMV-specific.

TCRdb re-called the reads through MiXCR, storing one row per CDR3 protein. The sample has roughly 150,000 distinct CDR3 sequences; about a fifth are singletons. The germline CDR1 and CDR2 sequences are MNHEY and SVGEGT. CDR3 length equals 15 residues. The trim removed 0 bases at V and 6 bases at J, leaving 5 bases unmatched. A few counts support this clonotype. The target antigen is unknown. The rearrangement uses TRBV6-2 or TRBV6-3 and TRBJ2-3, with 8 bases lining up with TRBD1. The receptor was derived from a human donor in good health (CMV status not recorded). Some clones in this sample may be carry-over from other donors' samples. The material sequenced was CD8+ T cells from cultured PBMCs, taken from culture after CMV antigen stimulation. The CDR3 bases are TGTGCCAGCAGTTACTCGACCAGGGGGCGGGATACGCAGTATTTT. It specifies CASSYSTRGRDTQYF.